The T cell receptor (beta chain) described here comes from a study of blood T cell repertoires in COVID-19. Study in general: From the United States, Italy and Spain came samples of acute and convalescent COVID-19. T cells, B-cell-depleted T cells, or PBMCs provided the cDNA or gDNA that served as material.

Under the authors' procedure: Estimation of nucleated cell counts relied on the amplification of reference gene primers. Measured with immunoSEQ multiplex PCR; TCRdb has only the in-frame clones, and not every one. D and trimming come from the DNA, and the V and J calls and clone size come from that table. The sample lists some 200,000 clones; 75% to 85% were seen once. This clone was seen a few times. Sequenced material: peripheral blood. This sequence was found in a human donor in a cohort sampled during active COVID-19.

The CDR3: CASSENGQITGELFF. CDR3 in DNA: TGTGCCAGCAGTGAAAATGGACAGATCACCGGGGAGCTGTTTTTT. V and J are TRBV6-1 and TRBJ2-2; D is perhaps TRBD1 (6 bases). V shed 2 bases and J shed 4 bases, with 11 bases lying between them. CDR3 length: 15 amino acids. From germline, CDR1 is MNHNS and CDR2 SASEGT.